The sequence of this T cell receptor beta chain was determined in a study of T cells after yellow fever vaccination (dated by TCRdb to about 2019). In the study overall: The SMART-Seq v4 Ultra Low Input RNA kit was used to prepare libraries from fractions with low cell numbers. To follow T-cell clones before and after both primary and booster YFV17D yellow fever vaccination, bulk TCR alpha and beta repertoires underwent longitudinal sequencing. Two healthy male donors made up the cohort, one aged 18 to 29 years and the other aged 30 to 40 years. Blood samples were taken at several timepoints before and after primary and secondary immunization, and bulk PBMC replicates and cell subsets were isolated.

What the research found in general, with its limitations: Most clones expanded after primary vaccination (around 96% of CD4 and around 89% of CD8) were re-detected after the booster, suggesting that broad memory maintenance occurred. The study included only two donors, which limits how far the findings can be generalized. Because abundant contaminating clonotypes from the bulk population could be contained in FACS-sorted repertoires, computational filtering was required. The secondary T-cell response was weaker than the primary response but faster, peaking on day 5 instead of day 15. A small fraction of clonotypes showed up in both the CD4 and CD8 compartments, probably as a result of convergent recombination.

This clonotype was observed a few times. The antigen it binds to is not known. No clone much larger than this one lies a single base away; base qualities are absent. Sequencing was carried out with an Illumina NovaSeq 6000. Synthesis of TCR cDNA relied on 5'RACE template switching, a step that introduced a universal primer site along with unique molecular identifiers. cDNA synthesis was primed from both the TCR alpha and TCR beta constant segments. Two PCR steps were used to amplify libraries, with sample barcodes and sequencing adapters being added in the second step. Libraries were sequenced on Illumina HiSeq 2500 (2x100 bp) or NovaSeq (2x150 bp). The original methods were these. Reads were demultiplexed and collapsed into UMI consensus sequences with MIGEC, and V(D)J alignment was performed with MiXCR. Using edgeR on replicate PBMC samples, clonotypes were called vaccine-responding if FDR was below 0.01 and the log2 fold change was above 5 up to day 15. Bulk clonotypes were assigned CD4 or CD8 identity according to which sequenced CD4 or CD8 repertoire held them at higher abundance. Using fastp trimming at Q25 and MiXCR clonotype assembly, TCRdb reanalyzed the public sequencing data and kept in-frame beta chains. Rows with one shared CDR3 protein collapse into an entry with the most common genes and DNA. What appears here as the V and J calls and clone size reflects TCRdb's work, not the paper's. The sample has 250,000 to 400,000 distinct CDR3 sequences on record, 3.5% to 4.5% of them singletons. Of the sample, approximately 19% falls within the top ten clones.

The label giving this sample's treatment or condition can be read as: live attenuated yellow fever vaccine strain. Two biological replicates of bulk PBMCs were collected at each blood-draw timepoint. A standard Ficoll-Paque protocol was used to isolate PBMCs from peripheral blood. TriZol was used to extract RNA from bulk PBMCs, from CD4 and CD8 fractions, and from dextramer-positive and dextramer-negative fractions. This material consisted of PBMCs, taken 15 days after the yellow fever booster vaccination. The sequence derives from a man aged 18 to 35 who received the YFV17D yellow fever vaccine.

The CDR3 has the sequence CASSPRPDYEQYV. The DNA is TGTGCCAGCAGCCCCCGGCCTGACTACGAGCAGTACGTC. The chain was built from TRBV28 and TRBJ2-7, with no confident D gene call. From its cysteine to its valine, the CDR3 spans 13 amino acids. The read is trimmed to its CDR3 DNA, 39 bases read in frame from base 1. Based on the germline V gene, the CDR1 and CDR2 sequences are MDHEN and SYDVKM. V drops 6 bases and J drops 3 bases, leaving 12 bases in between.